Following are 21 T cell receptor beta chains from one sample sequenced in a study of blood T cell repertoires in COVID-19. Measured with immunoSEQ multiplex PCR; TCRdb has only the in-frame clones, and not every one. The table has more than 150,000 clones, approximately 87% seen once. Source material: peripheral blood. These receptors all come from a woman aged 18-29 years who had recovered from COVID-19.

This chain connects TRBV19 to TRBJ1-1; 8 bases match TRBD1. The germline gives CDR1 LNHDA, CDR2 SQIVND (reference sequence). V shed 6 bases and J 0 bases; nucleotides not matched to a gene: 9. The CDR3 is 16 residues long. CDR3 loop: CASRPSGQGLNTEAFF. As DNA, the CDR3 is TGTGCCAGTAGACCCTCTGGACAGGGCCTGAACACTGAAGCTTTCTTT.

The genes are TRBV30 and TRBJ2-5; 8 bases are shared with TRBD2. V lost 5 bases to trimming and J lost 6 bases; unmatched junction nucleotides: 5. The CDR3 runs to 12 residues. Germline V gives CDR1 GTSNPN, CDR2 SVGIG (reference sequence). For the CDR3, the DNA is TGTGCCTGGGGGACTAGTGGAAAGACCCAGTACTTC. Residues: CAWGTSGKTQYF.

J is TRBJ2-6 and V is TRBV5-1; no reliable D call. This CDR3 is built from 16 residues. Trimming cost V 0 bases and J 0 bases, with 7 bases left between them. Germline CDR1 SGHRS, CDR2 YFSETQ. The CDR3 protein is CASSLGPGSGANVLTF. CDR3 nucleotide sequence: TGCGCCAGCAGCTTGGGCCCGGGCTCTGGGGCCAACGTCCTGACTTTC.

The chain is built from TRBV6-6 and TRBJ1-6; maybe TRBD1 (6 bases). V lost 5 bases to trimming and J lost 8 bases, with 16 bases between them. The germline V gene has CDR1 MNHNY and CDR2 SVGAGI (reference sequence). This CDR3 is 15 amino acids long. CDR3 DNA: TGTGCCAGCAGTCAGGACCGAACAGGGTATTCACCCCTCCACTTT. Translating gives CASSQDRTGYSPLHF.

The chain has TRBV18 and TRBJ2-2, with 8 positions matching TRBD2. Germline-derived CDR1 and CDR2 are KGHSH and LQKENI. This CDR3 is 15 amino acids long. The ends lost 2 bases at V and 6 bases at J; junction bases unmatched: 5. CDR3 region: CASSPGLAHAGELFF. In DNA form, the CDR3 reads TGTGCCAGCTCACCAGGACTAGCCCACGCCGGGGAGCTGTTTTTT.

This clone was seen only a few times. The CDR3 DNA is TGTGCCAGCAGCAAGAGGGGGCTCGACTATGGCTACACCTTC. Amino acids: CASSKRGLDYGYTF. This rearrangement joins TRBV5-6 to TRBJ1-2; 7 nucleotides align to TRBD1. Trimming took 4 bases from V and 3 from J; bases not matched to a gene: 6. The CDR3 extends over 14 amino acids. Germline V gene sequence: CDR1 SGHDT, CDR2 YYEEEE.

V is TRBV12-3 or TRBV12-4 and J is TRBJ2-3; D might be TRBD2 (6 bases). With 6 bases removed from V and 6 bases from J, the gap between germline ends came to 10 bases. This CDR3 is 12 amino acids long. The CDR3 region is CASSRGWDTQYF. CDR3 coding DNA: TGTGCCAGCAGCCGGGGGTGGGATACGCAGTATTTT.

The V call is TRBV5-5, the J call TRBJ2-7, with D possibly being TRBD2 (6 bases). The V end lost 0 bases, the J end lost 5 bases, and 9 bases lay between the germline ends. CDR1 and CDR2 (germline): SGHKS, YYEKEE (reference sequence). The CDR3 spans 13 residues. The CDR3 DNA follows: TGTGCCAGCAGCTTGGAGGGCGGGAACGAGCAGTACGTC. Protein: CASSLEGGNEQYV.

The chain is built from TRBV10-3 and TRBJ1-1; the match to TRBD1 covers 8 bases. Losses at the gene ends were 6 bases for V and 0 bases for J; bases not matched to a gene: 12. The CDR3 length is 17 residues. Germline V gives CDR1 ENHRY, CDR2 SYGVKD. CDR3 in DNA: TGTGCCATCAGCCTGACAGGGGATGAGGGCATGAACACTGAAGCTTTCTTT. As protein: CAISLTGDEGMNTEAFF.

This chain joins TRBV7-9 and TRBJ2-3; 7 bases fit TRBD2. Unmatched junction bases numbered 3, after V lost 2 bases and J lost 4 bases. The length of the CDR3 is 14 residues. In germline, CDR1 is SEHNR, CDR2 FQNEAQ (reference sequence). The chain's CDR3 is CASSLLAGADTQYF. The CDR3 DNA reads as TGTGCCAGCAGCTTACTCGCGGGAGCAGATACGCAGTATTTT.

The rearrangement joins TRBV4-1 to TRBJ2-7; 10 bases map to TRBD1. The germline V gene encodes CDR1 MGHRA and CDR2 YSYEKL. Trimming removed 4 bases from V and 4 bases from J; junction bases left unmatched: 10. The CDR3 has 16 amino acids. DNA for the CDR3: TGCGCCAGCAGCCCACAAGGGACAGGGGATTTTTACGAGCAGTACTTC. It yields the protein CASSPQGTGDFYEQYF.

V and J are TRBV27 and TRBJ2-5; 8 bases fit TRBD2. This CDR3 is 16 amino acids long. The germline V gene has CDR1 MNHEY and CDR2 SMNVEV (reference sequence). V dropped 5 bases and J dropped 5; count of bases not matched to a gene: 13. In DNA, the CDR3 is TGTGCCAGCAGTCCGACCCCCGGGACTAGGGTGGAGACCCAGTACTTC. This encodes CASSPTPGTRVETQYF.

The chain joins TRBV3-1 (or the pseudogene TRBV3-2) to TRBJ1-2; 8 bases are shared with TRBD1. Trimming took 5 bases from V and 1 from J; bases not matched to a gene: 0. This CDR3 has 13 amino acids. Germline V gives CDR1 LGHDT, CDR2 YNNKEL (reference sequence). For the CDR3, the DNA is TGTGCCAGCAGCGGGACAGGTAACTATGGCTACACCTTC. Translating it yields CASSGTGNYGYTF.

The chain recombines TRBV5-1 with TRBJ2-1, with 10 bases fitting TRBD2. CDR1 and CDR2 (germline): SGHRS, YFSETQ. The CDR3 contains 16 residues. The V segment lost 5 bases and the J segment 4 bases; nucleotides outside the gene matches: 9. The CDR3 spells CASRGSGRARYNEQFF. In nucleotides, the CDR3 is TGCGCCAGCAGGGGCAGCGGGAGGGCAAGGTACAATGAGCAGTTCTTC.

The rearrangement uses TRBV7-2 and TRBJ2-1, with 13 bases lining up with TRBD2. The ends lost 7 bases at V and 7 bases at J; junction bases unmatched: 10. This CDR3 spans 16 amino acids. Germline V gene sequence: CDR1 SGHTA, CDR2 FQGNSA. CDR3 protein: CASNPSGLAGKNEQFF. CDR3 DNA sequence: TGTGCCAGCAACCCATCGGGACTAGCGGGGAAGAATGAGCAGTTCTTC. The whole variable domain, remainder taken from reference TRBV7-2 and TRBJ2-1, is GAGVSQSPSNKVTEKGKDVELRCDPISGHTALYWYRQSLGQGLEFLIYFQGNSAPDKSGLPSDRFSAERTGGSVSTLTIQRTQQEDSAVYLCASNPSGLAGKNEQFFGPGTRLTVL.

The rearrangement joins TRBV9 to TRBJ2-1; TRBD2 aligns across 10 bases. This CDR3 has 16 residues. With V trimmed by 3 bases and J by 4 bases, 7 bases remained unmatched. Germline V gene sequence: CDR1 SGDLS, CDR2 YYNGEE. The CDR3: CASSARAGGNYNEQFF. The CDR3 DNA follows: TGTGCCAGCAGCGCGCGAGCGGGGGGGAATTACAATGAGCAGTTCTTC.

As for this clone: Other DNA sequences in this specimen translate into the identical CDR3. The CDR3 sequence: CASTLAGNQPQHF. In DNA form, the CDR3 reads TGTGCCAGCACCCTCGCAGGAAATCAGCCCCAGCATTTT. The chain carries TRBV12-3 or TRBV12-4 and TRBJ1-5; D gene uncertain. V lost 7 bases and J lost 4, with 11 bases in between. The CDR3 extends over 13 amino acids.

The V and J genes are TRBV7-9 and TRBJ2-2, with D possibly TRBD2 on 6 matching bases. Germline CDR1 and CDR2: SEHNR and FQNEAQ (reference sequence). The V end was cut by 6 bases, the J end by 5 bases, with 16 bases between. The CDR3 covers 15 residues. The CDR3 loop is CASSRDLRGTGELFF. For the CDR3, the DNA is TGTGCCAGCAGTCGGGACCTTCGGGGGACCGGGGAGCTGTTTTTT.

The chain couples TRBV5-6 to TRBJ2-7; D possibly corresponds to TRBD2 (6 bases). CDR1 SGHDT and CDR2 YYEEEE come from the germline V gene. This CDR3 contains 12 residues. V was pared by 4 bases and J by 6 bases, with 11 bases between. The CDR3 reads CASSTLTSEQYV. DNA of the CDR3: TGTGCCAGCAGCACCTTGACTAGCGAGCAGTACGTC.

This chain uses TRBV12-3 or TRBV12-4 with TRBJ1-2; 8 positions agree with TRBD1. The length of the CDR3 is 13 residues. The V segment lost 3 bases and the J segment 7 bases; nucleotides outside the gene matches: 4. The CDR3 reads CASSFHRGGGYTF. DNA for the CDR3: TGTGCCAGCAGTTTCCACAGGGGGGGTGGCTACACCTTC.

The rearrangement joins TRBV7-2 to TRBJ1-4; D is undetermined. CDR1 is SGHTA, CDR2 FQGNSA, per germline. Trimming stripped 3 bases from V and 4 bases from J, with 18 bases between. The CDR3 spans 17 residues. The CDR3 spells CASSLGPSDGFNEKLFF. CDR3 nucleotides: TGTGCCAGCAGCTTGGGCCCCTCCGACGGTTTTAATGAAAAACTGTTTTTT.